Below, 15 T cell receptor beta chains from the same sample are listed, as sequenced in a study of cytomegalovirus exposure and HLA in healthy donors. Primers included in the PCR were 60 Vbeta and 13 Jbeta primers. TCRdb keeps only in-frame clones here, not all; method: immunoSEQ multiplex PCR. The sample holds around 75,000 clones, around 82% seen once. The sequenced sample consisted of PBMCs. Every receptor here comes from a man aged 35 to 55 in good health and CMV-seronegative.

The rearrangement joins TRBV6-5 to TRBJ2-5, with 7 bases fitting TRBD1. Near its end, the DNA agrees better with TRBJ2-7, so the J call may be wrong. CDR1 and CDR2 (germline): MNHEY, SVGAGI. The CDR3 is 15 amino acids. The DNA of the CDR3 is TGTGCCAGCACTGCAAAGGGACAGCTGAGGTACGAGCAGTACTTC. Its protein is CASTAKGQLRYEQYF.

The V call is TRBV6-9, the J call TRBJ2-2; D possibly corresponds to TRBD1 (6 bases). This CDR3 spans 17 amino acids. V lost 7 bases and J lost 0, with 18 bases in between. Per germline, CDR1 MNHGY and CDR2 SVAAGI. The CDR3 DNA is TGTGCCAGCACCTCAGGGGCCGAGGGTGCGAACACCGGGGAGCTGTTTTTT. It specifies CASTSGAEGANTGELFF.

The chain links TRBV7-2 to TRBJ1-5, with TRBD1 matching over 9 bases. Trimming at V came to 0 bases and at J to 6 bases, leaving 3 bases not matched to a gene. Germline values: CDR1 SGHTA, CDR2 FQGNSA. This CDR3 contains 15 residues. For the CDR3, the DNA is TGTGCCAGCAGCTTAGCACAGGGGGCGAGTCAGCCCCAGCATTTT. This translates into CASSLAQGASQPQHF.

This chain connects TRBV29-1 to TRBJ1-1, with 7 bases that match TRBD1. The CDR3 is made up of 13 amino acids. Germline loops: CDR1 SQVTM, CDR2 ANQGSEA. Trimming took 6 bases from V and 0 from J; bases not matched to a gene: 4. CDR3: CSVPGQMNTEAFF. The CDR3 nucleotides are TGCAGCGTACCGGGACAGATGAACACTGAAGCTTTCTTT.

This clone came up once. This chain uses TRBV7-2 with TRBJ1-1; TRBD1 is a possible D gene (5 bases). CDR3 size: 16 residues. Per germline, CDR1 SGHTA and CDR2 FQGNSA. V lost 2 bases to trimming and J lost 7 bases, with 20 bases between them. This chain's CDR3 is CASSLLRGFGACEAFF. The CDR3 region has the DNA TGTGCCAGCAGCTTACTAAGGGGATTTGGGGCTTGTGAAGCTTTCTTT.

V usage is TRBV19 and J usage is TRBJ2-7; 7 nucleotides match TRBD2. Germline trimming cut 6 bases from V and 0 bases from J; bases unmatched to any gene: 8. From germline, CDR1 is LNHDA and CDR2 SQIVND (reference sequence). The CDR3 runs to 15 residues. CDR3 nucleotide sequence: TGTGCCAGTAGCCCCCCGGGGGGTCTCTCCTACGAGCAGTACTTC. Protein product: CASSPPGGLSYEQYF.

This clone has only a few counts. The chain joins TRBV4-1 to TRBJ1-5, with 8 bases matching TRBD1. The CDR3 length is 16 residues. Germline assignment: CDR1 MGHRA and CDR2 YSYEKL. Germline trimming cut 4 bases from V and 3 bases from J; bases unmatched to any gene: 8. CDR3 residues: CASSPFRDRNNQPQHF. In DNA, the CDR3 is TGCGCCAGCAGCCCCTTCCGGGACAGGAACAATCAGCCCCAGCATTTT.

The V call is TRBV5-1, the J call TRBJ1-1, with D possibly being TRBD1 (5 bases). The CDR3 runs 15 residues. The germline V gene has CDR1 SGHRS and CDR2 YFSETQ. V was cut by 4 bases and J by 4 bases, with 17 bases left in between. CDR3 in amino acids: CASSGPGQGTTEAFF. CDR3 bases: TGCGCCAGCAGCGGCCCCGGGCAGGGAACCACTGAAGCTTTCTTT. Based on the CDR3 plus reference TRBV5-1 and TRBJ1-1, the full variable domain is KAGVTQTPRYLIKTRGQQVTLSCSPISGHRSVSWYQQTPGQGLQFLFEYFSETQRNKGNFPGRFSGRQFSNSRSEMNVSTLELGDSALYLCASSGPGQGTTEAFFGQGTRLTVV.

On this clone itself: An end of the junction does not agree with germline; a read error may underlie this. V usage is TRBV4-1 and J usage is TRBJ1-2; D gene unclear. Germline CDR1 and CDR2: MGHRA and YSYEKL. The CDR3 loop spans 15 amino acids. As DNA, the CDR3 is TGCGCCAGCAGCCCCCCAACCAATATCTACTATGGCTACCCCTTC. Protein sequence: CASSPPTNIYYGYPF.

The count of this clone is one. The rearrangement links TRBV7-9 to TRBJ1-1; D gene ambiguous. V lost 3 bases and J 6 bases, leaving 14 bases between the germline ends. The CDR3 sequence is 14 residues long. Germline loops: CDR1 SEHNR, CDR2 FQNEAQ (reference sequence). The CDR3 DNA follows: TGTGCCAGCAGCTTGATGGGTGGCGAGGCTGAAGCTTTCTTT. Protein: CASSLMGGEAEAFF.

This clone was seen just once. This chain uses TRBV18 with TRBJ1-4; D ambiguous. CDR3 length equals 15 residues. Germline CDR1 is KGHSH and CDR2 is LQKENI. Deletions cut 3 bases from V and 1 base from J, with 9 bases between. The CDR3 nucleotides are TGTGCCAGCTCACCCGTCACTAAAACTAATGAAAAACTGTTTTTT. As protein: CASSPVTKTNEKLFF.

Turning to this clone: The junction shows a germline mismatch at one end, possibly a read error. The rearrangement links TRBV7-9 to TRBJ1-6; D remains unclear. Germline CDR1 SEHNR, CDR2 FQNEAQ (reference sequence). This CDR3 contains 12 residues. CDR3 amino acids: CSSSPQRSPLHF. CDR3 in DNA: TGTTCCAGCAGCCCCCAGCGCTCACCCCTCCACTTT.

Of note for this clone: The junction departs from the called germline gene at one end, perhaps through a read error. The chain combines TRBV29-1 with TRBJ1-2; D remains unclear. This CDR3 region has 11 residues. CDR1 and CDR2 from the germline V gene are SQVTM and ANQGSEA. The CDR3 sequence: CSVTDDYGYPF. The CDR3 DNA reads as TGCAGCGTCACAGACGACTATGGCTACCCCTTC.

The rearrangement joins TRBV7-8 to TRBJ1-2; the D gene is possibly TRBD1 (6 bases). Trimming removed 5 bases from V and 5 bases from J, with 21 bases in between. Germline CDR1 and CDR2: SGHVS and FQNEAQ. The CDR3 runs 16 residues. The CDR3 reads CASSEHLGGKVYGYTF. In DNA, the CDR3 is TGTGCCAGCAGCGAACACTTAGGGGGTAAGGTGTATGGCTACACCTTC.

This clone has only a few counts. V usage is TRBV6-5 and J usage is TRBJ2-6, with a weak D call TRBD2 (6 bases). Trimming left V 6 bases short and J 0 bases short, with 9 bases between. The CDR3 has 15 residues. CDR1 and CDR2 from the germline V gene are MNHEY and SVGAGI. CDR3 protein: CASRDGSSGANVLTF. In DNA form, the CDR3 reads TGTGCCAGCAGAGACGGGAGCTCTGGGGCCAACGTCCTGACTTTC.